This T cell receptor beta chain was sequenced for a study of T cells in Graves' hyperthyroidism and ophthalmopathy. About the study: Peripheral blood was obtained at initial diagnosis, preceding any treatment.

The CDR3 length is 15 residues. V shed 6 bases and J 6 bases; nucleotides not matched to a gene: 10. Germline V lookup: CDR1 SNHLY, CDR2 FYNNEI. In patients aged 18 to 65, hyperthyroidism was newly diagnosed, with duration under 2 months. Clinical symptoms, serum thyroxine and TRAb, thyroid ultrasound and orbital computed tomography were used for the diagnoses. TCR beta CDR3 regions were amplified from RNA. An initial round of RT-PCR targeting the TCR CDR3 relied on the HTBI primer set. Each CDR3 protein gets one entry after TCRdb re-called the multiplex PCR reads with MiXCR. The profile shows some 370,000 distinct CDR3 sequences, about 18% of them singletons.

This sequence was found in a woman under 40 with Graves' hyperthyroidism that later progressed to Graves' ophthalmopathy. This chain joins TRBV2 and TRBJ1-4; 7 bases match TRBD1. The sample comprised blood. The chain's CDR3 is CASRGTTGTDEKLFF. CDR3 bases: TGTGCCAGCAGGGGAACGACAGGGACGGATGAAAAACTGTTTTTT.